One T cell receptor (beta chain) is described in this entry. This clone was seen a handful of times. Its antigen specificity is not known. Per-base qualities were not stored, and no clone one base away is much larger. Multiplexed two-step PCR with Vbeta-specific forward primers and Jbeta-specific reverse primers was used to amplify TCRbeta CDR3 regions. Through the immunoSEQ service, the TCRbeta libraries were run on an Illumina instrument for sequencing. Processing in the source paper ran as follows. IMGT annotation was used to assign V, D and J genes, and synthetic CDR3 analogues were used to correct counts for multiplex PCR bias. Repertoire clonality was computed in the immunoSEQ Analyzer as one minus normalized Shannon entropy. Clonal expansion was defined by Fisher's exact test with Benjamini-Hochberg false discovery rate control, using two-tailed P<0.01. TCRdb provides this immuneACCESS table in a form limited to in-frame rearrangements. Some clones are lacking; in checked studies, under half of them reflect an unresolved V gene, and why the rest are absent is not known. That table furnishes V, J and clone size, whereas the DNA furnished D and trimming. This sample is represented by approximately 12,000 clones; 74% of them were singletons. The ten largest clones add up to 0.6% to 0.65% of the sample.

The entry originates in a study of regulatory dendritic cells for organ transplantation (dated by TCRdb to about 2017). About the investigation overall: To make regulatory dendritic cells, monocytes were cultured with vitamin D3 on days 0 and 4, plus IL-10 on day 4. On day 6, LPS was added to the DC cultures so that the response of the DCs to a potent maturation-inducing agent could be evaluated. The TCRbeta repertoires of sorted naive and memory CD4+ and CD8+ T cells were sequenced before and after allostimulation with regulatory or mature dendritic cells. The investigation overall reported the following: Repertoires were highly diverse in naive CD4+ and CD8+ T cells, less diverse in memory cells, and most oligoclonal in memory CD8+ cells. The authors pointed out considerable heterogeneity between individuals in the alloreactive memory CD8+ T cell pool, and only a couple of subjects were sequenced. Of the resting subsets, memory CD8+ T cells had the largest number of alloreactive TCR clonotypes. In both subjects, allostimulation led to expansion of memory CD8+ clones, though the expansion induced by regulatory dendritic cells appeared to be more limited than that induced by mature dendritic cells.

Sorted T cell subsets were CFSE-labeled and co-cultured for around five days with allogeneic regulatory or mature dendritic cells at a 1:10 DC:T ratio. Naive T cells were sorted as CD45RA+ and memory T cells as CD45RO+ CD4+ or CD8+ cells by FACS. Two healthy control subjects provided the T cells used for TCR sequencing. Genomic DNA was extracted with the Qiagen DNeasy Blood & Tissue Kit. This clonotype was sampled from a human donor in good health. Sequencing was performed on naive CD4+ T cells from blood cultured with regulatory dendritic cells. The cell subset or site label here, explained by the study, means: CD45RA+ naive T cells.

The bases read TGTGCCAGTAGTAGAGGGACAGTGAATCAGCCCCAGCATTTT. This translates into CASSRGTVNQPQHF. Recombination linked TRBV19 to TRBJ1-5; the central 7 bases match TRBD1. Germline trimming: 4 bases from V, 4 bases from J; junction bases outside gene matches: 4. CDR1 and CDR2 are read off the germline V gene (reference sequence) as LNHDA and SQIVND. The CDR3 has 14 amino acids, counting the end cysteine and phenylalanine. Only CDR3 DNA is held: 42 bases, read in frame from base 1.